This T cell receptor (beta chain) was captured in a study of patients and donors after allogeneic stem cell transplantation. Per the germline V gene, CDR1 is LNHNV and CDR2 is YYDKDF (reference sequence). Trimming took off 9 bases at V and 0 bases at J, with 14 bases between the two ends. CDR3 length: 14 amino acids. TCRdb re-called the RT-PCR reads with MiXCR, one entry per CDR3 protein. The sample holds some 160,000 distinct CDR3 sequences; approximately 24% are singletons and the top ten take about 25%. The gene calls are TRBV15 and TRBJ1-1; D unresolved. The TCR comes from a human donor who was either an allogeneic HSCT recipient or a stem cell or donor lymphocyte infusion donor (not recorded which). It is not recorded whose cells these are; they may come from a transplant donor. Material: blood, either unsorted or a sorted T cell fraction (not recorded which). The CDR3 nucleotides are TGTGCCACGGGTCGTAAGGGAGTGAACACTGAAGCTTTCTTT. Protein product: CATGRKGVNTEAFF.